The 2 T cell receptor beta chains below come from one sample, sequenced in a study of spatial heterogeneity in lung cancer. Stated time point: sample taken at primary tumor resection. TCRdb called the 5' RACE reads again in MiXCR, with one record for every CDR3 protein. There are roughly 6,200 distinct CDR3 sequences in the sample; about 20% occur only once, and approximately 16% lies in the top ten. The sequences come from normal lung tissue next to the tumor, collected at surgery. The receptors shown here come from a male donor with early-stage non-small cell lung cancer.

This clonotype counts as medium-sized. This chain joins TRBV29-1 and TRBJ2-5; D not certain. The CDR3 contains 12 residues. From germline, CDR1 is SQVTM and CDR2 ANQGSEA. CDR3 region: CHALSLGETQYF. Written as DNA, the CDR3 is TGCCATGCCCTGTCCCTGGGGGAGACCCAGTACTTC. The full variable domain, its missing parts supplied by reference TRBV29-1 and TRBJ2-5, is SAVISQKPSRDICQRGTSLTIQCQVDSQVTMMFWYRQQPGQSLTLIATANQGSEATYESGFVIDKFPISRPNLTFSTLTVSNMSPEDSSIYLCHALSLGETQYFGPGTRLLVL.

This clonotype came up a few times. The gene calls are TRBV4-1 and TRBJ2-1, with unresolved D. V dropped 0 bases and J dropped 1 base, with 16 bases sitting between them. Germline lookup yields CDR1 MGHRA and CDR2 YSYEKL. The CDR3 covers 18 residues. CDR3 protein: CASSQDGERETSYNEQFF. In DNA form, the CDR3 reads TGCGCCAGCAGCCAAGATGGAGAGAGAGAGACTTCCTACAATGAGCAGTTCTTC.